A single sample is the source of the 9 T cell receptor beta chains below, sequenced in a study of T cells after yellow fever vaccination. TCRdb redid the calling of the 5' RACE reads with MiXCR, one entry per CDR3 protein. The sample includes about 430,000 distinct CDR3 sequences, around a sixth seen only once; the top ten take over 15%. The sample consisted of PBMCs, taken before the yellow fever booster vaccination. The receptors were sampled from a man aged 18-30 years who received the YFV17D yellow fever vaccine.

The chain links TRBV7-3 to TRBJ1-2; D gene unclear. This CDR3 has 13 amino acids. CDR1 is SGHTA, CDR2 FQGTGA, per germline. Trimming left V 0 bases short and J 8 bases short, with 10 bases between. The CDR3 sequence is CASSLTNSGGYTF. CDR3 DNA sequence: TGTGCCAGCAGCTTAACGAACAGCGGGGGCTACACCTTC.

The chain recombines TRBV20-1 with TRBJ2-3; TRBD2 aligns across 11 bases. V lost 6 bases, J lost 2 bases, and 10 bases stayed unmatched. The CDR3 runs to 16 residues. CDR1 and CDR2 (germline): DFQATT, SNEGSKA (reference sequence). CDR3: CSAMESSGGTTDTQYF. The CDR3 bases are TGCAGTGCAATGGAATCTAGCGGGGGGACCACAGATACGCAGTATTTT.

The rearrangement uses TRBV7-9 and TRBJ2-5; D is possibly TRBD2 (5 bases). Trimming stripped 2 bases from V and 5 bases from J, with 12 bases between. The CDR3 is 14 residues long. The V gene's germline CDR1 is SEHNR and CDR2 FQNEAQ (reference sequence). This CDR3 reads CASSLSLAGETQYF. The CDR3 bases are TGTGCCAGCAGCTTAAGTCTAGCAGGCGAGACCCAGTACTTC.

The rearrangement joins TRBV5-1 to TRBJ1-2, with D possibly matching TRBD1 (5 bases). The CDR3 runs to 14 residues. CDR1 and CDR2 from the germline V gene are SGHRS and YFSETQ. The V end lost 4 bases, the J end lost 1 base, and 11 bases lay between the germline ends. CDR3 in DNA: TGCGCCAGCAGCCCGACGGGACTTAACTATGGCTACACCTTC. This encodes CASSPTGLNYGYTF.

The chain employs TRBV11-2 and TRBJ2-7; a weak D match, TRBD2 (5 bases). CDR1 and CDR2 (germline): SGHAT, FQNNGV. The length of the CDR3 is 11 residues. Trimming pared 5 bases from V and 7 bases from J, leaving 9 bases between. The CDR3 loop is CASSHQREQYV. CDR3 coding DNA: TGTGCCAGCAGCCATCAGCGGGAGCAGTACGTC.

This clonotype was counted between two and nine times. The rearrangement uses TRBV7-9 and TRBJ1-1; no clear D gene. CDR1 SEHNR and CDR2 FQNEAQ come from the germline V gene (reference sequence). The CDR3 sequence is 12 residues long. The germline V and J ends were trimmed by 1 base and 6 bases, with 6 bases remaining between them. CDR3: CASSLGMAEAFF. The CDR3 DNA reads TGTGCCAGCAGCTTAGGTATGGCTGAAGCTTTCTTT.

To note about this clonotype: A much larger clone lies one base from this, so it may be a read error. The V and J genes are TRBV6-4 and TRBJ2-3, with 12 bases fitting TRBD1. Trimming at V came to 2 bases and at J to 4 bases, leaving 1 base not matched to a gene. The CDR3 runs 15 residues. Germline loops: CDR1 MRHNA, CDR2 SNTAGT. CDR3 nucleotides: TGTGCCAGCAGTGACGGGACAGGGGGCGCAGATACGCAGTATTTT. Translated: CASSDGTGGADTQYF.

This clonotype turned up a few times. The V call is TRBV4-1, the J call TRBJ2-2; weak D call: TRBD1 (5 bases). Germline lookup yields CDR1 MGHRA and CDR2 YSYEKL. The V end was cut by 4 bases, the J end by 6 bases, with 12 bases between. The CDR3 spans 14 residues. The CDR3 region has the DNA TGCGCCAGCAGCCCCAGGGAAGGGGCCGGGGAGCTGTTTTTT. Residues: CASSPREGAGELFF.

The V and J genes are TRBV7-8 and TRBJ2-5, with 7 bases matching TRBD2. Looked up from germline, CDR1 is SGHVS and CDR2 is FQNEAQ. CDR3 length: 14 residues. The V and J ends lost 3 bases and 0 bases, in that order; junction bases with no gene match: 1. CDR3 sequence reads: CASSFGGDQETQYF. The CDR3 nucleotides are TGTGCCAGCAGCTTTGGGGGGGACCAAGAGACCCAGTACTTC.